These 13 T cell receptor beta chains came from one sample sequenced in a study of early T cells in non-severe SARS-CoV-2 infection. MiXCR was run by TCRdb on the 5' RACE reads, yielding one entry per CDR3 protein. Here the sample spans more than 75,000 distinct CDR3 sequences, roughly an eighth being singletons. The specimen was whole blood. The receptors originated from an adult who was a healthcare worker with PCR-confirmed SARS-CoV-2 infection or an uninfected control (not recorded which).

This clonotype was recorded only once. The missing conserved phenylalanine or tryptophan at the end of this CDR3 makes a read error likely. V gene TRBV20-1 combines with J gene TRBJ2-7; D not resolved. The V gene's germline CDR1 is DFQATT and CDR2 SNEGSKA (reference sequence). CDR3 size: 15 residues. V shed 1 base and J shed 1 base, with 14 bases lying between them. CDR3 nucleotides: TGCAGTGCTAGAGGGAGCTTTCGCTTTTCCTACGAGCAGTACTCC. Encoded protein: CSARGSFRFSYEQYS.

The chain uses TRBV28 and TRBJ2-1; 8 bases fit TRBD1. Germline CDR1 is MDHEN and CDR2 is SYDVKM. V gave up 5 bases and J gave up 6 bases; unmatched junction bases: 12. There are 16 residues in the CDR3. The CDR3 sequence is CASSLPDRGIRNEQFF. CDR3 in DNA: TGTGCCAGCAGTCTCCCCGACAGGGGTATTCGCAATGAGCAGTTCTTC.

This clonotype was seen only a few times. The rearrangement links TRBV20-1 to TRBJ2-3, with D possibly TRBD2 on 5 matching bases. CDR3 length: 12 residues. The germline CDR1 and CDR2 sequences are DFQATT and SNEGSKA (reference sequence). V gave up 6 bases and J gave up 3 bases, with 10 bases separating them. Written as DNA, the CDR3 is TGCAGTGCCCGGGGTCAGACAGATACGCAGTATTTT. Amino acid sequence: CSARGQTDTQYF.

This clonotype was observed a handful of times. J is TRBJ1-6 and V is TRBV6-5, with D possibly matching TRBD1 (6 bases). The germline gives CDR1 MNHEY, CDR2 SVGAGI. The germline V and J ends were trimmed by 5 bases and 7 bases, with 12 bases remaining between them. This CDR3 has 14 amino acids. CDR3 coding DNA: TGTGCCAGCAGTCGCAGACAGGAGAATTCACCCCTCCACTTT. As protein: CASSRRQENSPLHF.

The rearrangement joins TRBV20-1 to TRBJ2-5, with 7 bases lining up with TRBD2. CDR3 length: 11 amino acids. Germline lookup yields CDR1 DFQATT and CDR2 SNEGSKA (reference sequence). V shed 2 bases and J 14 bases; nucleotides not matched to a gene: 8. This CDR3 reads CSARSTGLTYF. The DNA for the CDR3 is TGCAGTGCTAGATCGACGGGACTAACTTACTTC.

The chain carries TRBV5-1 and TRBJ2-7; D assignment may be TRBD1 or TRBD2 (5 bases each). Germline assignment: CDR1 SGHRS and CDR2 YFSETQ. The CDR3 has 14 residues. V lost 4 bases, J lost 0 bases, and 11 bases lay in between. CDR3 sequence reads: CASSLPGSSYEQYF. CDR3 sequence (DNA): TGCGCCAGCAGCCTCCCAGGGAGCTCCTACGAGCAGTACTTC.

This clonotype was observed a few times. The chain has TRBV29-1 and TRBJ2-1; 14 bases align to TRBD2. The CDR3 has 15 amino acids. V trimming: 5 bases; J trimming: 8 bases; junction bases outside the gene matches: 8. Germline loops: CDR1 SQVTM, CDR2 ANQGSEA. The CDR3 loop is CSVLSTSGGADEQFF. CDR3 nucleotides: TGCAGCGTTCTCTCGACTAGCGGGGGGGCCGATGAGCAGTTCTTC.

This clonotype was observed many times. The chain employs TRBV16 and TRBJ1-2; a possible D gene is TRBD1 (5 bases). Germline loops: CDR1 KGHSY, CDR2 FQNENV. This CDR3 is built from 15 residues. The V and J ends lost 1 base and 4 bases respectively, with 13 bases between them. The chain's CDR3 is CASSQWAGYRYGYTF. The CDR3, as DNA: TGTGCCAGCAGCCAATGGGCAGGGTACCGCTATGGCTACACCTTC.

This clonotype was seen ten or more times. The chain employs TRBV6-6 and TRBJ2-4, with D unresolved. V was shortened by 3 bases and J by 0 bases, with 9 bases between the two germline ends. CDR1 and CDR2 (germline): MNHNY, SVGAGI (reference sequence). The CDR3 totals 15 residues. The CDR3 loop reads CASSYYVGAKNIQYF. CDR3 DNA sequence: TGTGCCAGCAGTTATTATGTGGGAGCCAAAAACATTCAGTACTTC.

The chain combines TRBV29-1 with TRBJ1-5; D is ambiguous. CDR1 SQVTM and CDR2 ANQGSEA come from the germline V gene. The CDR3 contains 12 residues. V shed 4 bases and J shed 7 bases, with 11 bases lying between them. CDR3 bases: TGCAGCGTTGGGGCGAGTGGGCAGCCCCAGCATTTT. Protein sequence: CSVGASGQPQHF.

V usage is TRBV2 and J usage is TRBJ1-2; 9 bases line up with TRBD1. The CDR3 totals 16 residues. V dropped 7 bases and J dropped 4; count of bases not matched to a gene: 13. The germline gives CDR1 SNHLY, CDR2 FYNNEI. The CDR3 nucleotides read TGTGCCAGCAAAGAAGAACAGGGGGCATTCAGCTATGGCTACACCTTC. This codes for CASKEEQGAFSYGYTF.

This clonotype was picked up a small number of times. Written as DNA, the CDR3 is TGTGCCAGCAGCCCCCAGACCACCCGGGGCACTGAAGCTTTCTTT. Protein sequence: CASSPQTTRGTEAFF. The chain carries TRBV7-2 and TRBJ1-1; D is uncertain. With 5 bases removed from V and 4 bases from J, the gap between germline ends came to 17 bases. This CDR3 is 15 amino acids long. Germline loops: CDR1 SGHTA, CDR2 FQGNSA.

This clonotype showed up many times. The V gene is TRBV6-1, the J gene TRBJ1-1; D call uncertain. CDR3 length: 11 residues. Trimming stripped 8 bases from V and 3 bases from J, with 7 bases between. Germline values: CDR1 MNHNS, CDR2 SASEGT. The chain's CDR3 is CASDPYTEAFF. CDR3 sequence (DNA): TGTGCCAGCGACCCTTACACTGAAGCTTTCTTT.